This TCR beta chain was captured in a study of HIV-infected patients and healthy controls. Study-level results: HIV-associated CDR3 frequencies dropped significantly during therapy; CMV-associated ones, mostly rising, changed nonsignificantly.

Approximately 510 ng RNA was reverse transcribed with alpha and beta constant-region primers. Separate chain-specific third strand synthesis with multiplexing indices produced the alpha and beta libraries. TCRdb ran MiXCR on the 5' RACE reads and lists one entry per CDR3 protein. The table records more than 10,000 distinct CDR3 sequences, about 11% of them present only once. The repertoire came from unfractionated whole blood and reflected all unsorted peripheral T cells. This clonotype has at least ten counts. Its antigen is undetermined. Sequencing used blood. The receptor was isolated from an adult in good health.

The CDR3 bases are TGTGCCAGCAGTGAAAACAGGGTGGGGGAAAAACTGTTTTTT. Its translation: CASSENRVGEKLFF. The rearrangement links TRBV6-1 to TRBJ1-4, with D possibly TRBD1 on 6 matching bases. The CDR3 length is 14 residues. V lost 2 bases and J 8 bases, leaving 12 bases between the germline ends. Germline CDR1 is MNHNS and CDR2 is SASEGT.